One TCR beta chain is described in this entry. Its antigen is undetermined. The V gene lost 2 bases and the J gene lost 1 base, with 8 bases spanning the gap. CDR1 and CDR2 from the germline V gene are MDHEN and SYDVKM. The CDR3 length is 14 residues. TEMRA cells were FACS-enriched, unlike CD8+ and CD4+ T cells, which were negatively isolated. This sample stems from a study of CD8 T cells in Susac syndrome. General observations from the study: A relatively small number of individuals underwent TCR sequencing and HLA analysis.

A quantity of roughly 0.5 to 1 ug RNA underwent reverse transcription using random hexamers. Amplification of TCR beta CDR3 was carried out by immunoSEQ multiplex PCR, which covered 54 Vbeta and 13 Jbeta segments. TCRdb re-analysed the immunoSEQ multiplex PCR reads in MiXCR, keeping a single row per CDR3 protein. The table has under 250,000 distinct CDR3 sequences, roughly 95% seen once. This chain uses TRBV28 with TRBJ2-5; D not certain. This clonotype was obtained from a human donor with multiple sclerosis. Sequencing used CD4+ T cells from PBMCs. CDR3 in amino acids: CASSLTGSQETQYF. CDR3 bases: TGTGCCAGCAGTTTAACCGGTTCCCAAGAGACCCAGTACTTC. The full variable domain, rest sourced from reference TRBV28 and TRBJ2-5, is DVKVTQSSRYLVKRTGEKVFLECVQDMDHENMFWYRQDPGLGLRLIYFSYDVKMKEKGDIPEGYSVSREKKERFSLILESASTNQTSMYLCASSLTGSQETQYFGPGTRLLVL.